This T cell receptor beta chain came from a study of cytomegalovirus exposure and HLA in healthy donors. Points from the study as a whole: There were reportedly fewer N-insertions in an Asian-associated ancestry cluster than the approximately 600-donor mean, in a later analysis. While the bulk of TCR sequences proved rare, some public TCRs turned up in many donors.

60 Vbeta and 13 Jbeta primers were used in PCR. Libraries were prepared by immunoSEQ multiplex PCR; TCRdb keeps only in-frame clonotypes and omits some of them. The sample has some 200,000 clones, roughly 80% seen once. The donors comprised healthy bone marrow donors. This clone was recorded a few times. Its antigen is not identified. The receptor was isolated from a woman aged 18 to 35 in good health and CMV-seronegative. The sequenced sample was PBMCs.

CDR3 nucleotides: TGTGCCAGCAGCCTGGAGTCCAATCAGCCCCAGCATTTT. Amino acids: CASSLESNQPQHF. V usage is TRBV7-8 and J usage is TRBJ1-5; D remains ambiguous. The CDR3 consists of 13 residues. Germline V gives CDR1 SGHVS, CDR2 FQNEAQ. V lost 5 bases and J lost 3, with 8 bases in between.